The 16 T cell receptor beta chains given below trace back to one sample, sequenced in a study of cytomegalovirus exposure and HLA in healthy donors. Method: immunoSEQ multiplex PCR; TCRdb's copy keeps in-frame clones and lacks some. This table has roughly 180,000 clones, around 86% appearing once. Sequencing was carried out using PBMCs. All receptors come from a man in his thirties or forties in good health and CMV-seropositive.

The chain links TRBV27 to TRBJ2-7; 7 bases align to TRBD1. V was pared by 3 bases and J by 2 bases, with 4 bases of the junction left unmatched. Germline values: CDR1 MNHEY, CDR2 SMNVEV (reference sequence). The length of the CDR3 is 14 residues. In DNA form, the CDR3 reads TGTGCCAGCAGTTTCTCGGGACAGACCTACGAGCAGTACTTC. Its translation is CASSFSGQTYEQYF.

This clone was seen a few times. This chain joins TRBV28 and TRBJ1-5; 7 nucleotides line up with TRBD1. Losses at the gene ends were 7 bases for V and 2 bases for J; bases not matched to a gene: 5. Germline V CDR1 and CDR2: MDHEN, SYDVKM. The CDR3 covers 14 residues. The CDR3 protein is CASIQGGGNQPQHF. The CDR3 nucleotides are TGTGCCAGCATCCAGGGGGGTGGCAATCAGCCCCAGCATTTT.

V usage is TRBV7-3 and J usage is TRBJ2-7; 7 bases are a match to TRBD1. The CDR3 is 13 amino acids. The V gene's germline CDR1 is SGHTA and CDR2 FQGTGA. J lost 2 bases, V lost 5 bases, and 3 bases had no gene match. The CDR3 loop reads CASSRQGAYEQYF. CDR3 DNA sequence: TGTGCCAGCAGCCGACAGGGCGCCTACGAGCAGTACTTC.

This chain joins TRBV5-6 and TRBJ1-1; D perhaps matches TRBD1 (5 bases). The V gene lost 4 bases and the J gene lost 5 bases, with 21 bases spanning the gap. The germline V gene has CDR1 SGHDT and CDR2 YYEEEE. The CDR3 has 16 amino acids. CDR3 DNA: TGTGCCAGCAGCAGACTCTTTGGGGGAACTGGGACTGAAGCTTTCTTT. It codes for CASSRLFGGTGTEAFF. The full variable domain, with the rest looked up from reference TRBV5-6 and TRBJ1-1, is DAGVTQSPTHLIKTRGQQVTLRCSPKSGHDTVSWYQQALGQGPQFIFQYYEEEERQRGNFPDRFSGHQFPNYSSELNVNALLLGDSALYLCASSRLFGGTGTEAFFGQGTRLTVV.

This rearrangement joins TRBV5-1 to TRBJ1-1, with TRBD1 matching 8 bases. V dropped 0 bases and J dropped 1; count of bases not matched to a gene: 8. CDR3 length equals 17 residues. Germline lookup yields CDR1 SGHRS and CDR2 YFSETQ. CDR3 nucleotide sequence: TGCGCCAGCAGCTTGGAGGTGAGGGGGACAGGGAACACTGAAGCTTTCTTT. This gives the protein CASSLEVRGTGNTEAFF.

This rearrangement joins TRBV27 to TRBJ1-2, with a weak D call TRBD1 (6 bases). This CDR3 is 14 amino acids long. The germline V gene has CDR1 MNHEY and CDR2 SMNVEV (reference sequence). Trimming left V 5 bases short and J 4 bases short, with 14 bases between. The CDR3 coding sequence is TGTGCCAGCAGTCTAAGGGGGGAGCGCTATGGCTACACCTTC. Protein sequence: CASSLRGERYGYTF.

This clone was seen a few times. The chain combines TRBV28 with TRBJ2-7; D not resolved. Germline values: CDR1 MDHEN, CDR2 SYDVKM. The CDR3 has 13 amino acids. The V gene lost 1 base and the J gene lost 6 bases, with 10 bases spanning the gap. DNA for the CDR3: TGTGCCAGCAGTTTATCCCATGGTCTCGAGCAGTACTTC. Amino acids: CASSLSHGLEQYF.

V is TRBV12-5 and J is TRBJ2-1; the match to TRBD2 covers 9 bases. Losses at the gene ends were 7 bases for V and 9 bases for J; bases not matched to a gene: 13. The CDR3 contains 15 residues. Per germline, CDR1 LGHNT and CDR2 FRNRAP. Written as DNA, the CDR3 is TGTGCTAGTGATATTAGCGGGGGTATGGTGGGTGAGCAGTTCTTC. Protein sequence: CASDISGGMVGEQFF.

The sample holds one count of this clone. The genes are TRBV5-4 and TRBJ2-7; 8 nucleotides agree with TRBD1. The CDR3 runs to 14 residues. CDR1 is SGHNT and CDR2 is YYREEE in the germline V gene (reference sequence). Trimming at V came to 9 bases and at J to 2 bases, leaving 10 bases not matched to a gene. The CDR3 bases are TGTGCCACCTTTGAACAGGGGGAGGCCTACGAGCAGTACTTC. It specifies CATFEQGEAYEQYF.

This clone was counted once. The chain joins TRBV28 to TRBJ2-5; TRBD2 matches at 8 bases. The J segment lost 2 bases and the V segment lost 2 bases, leaving 4 bases of the junction unmatched. CDR1 and CDR2 (germline): MDHEN, SYDVKM. This CDR3 contains 15 residues. CDR3 sequence: CASSLGLALQETQYF. In nucleotides, the CDR3 is TGTGCCAGCAGTTTAGGACTAGCCTTACAAGAGACCCAGTACTTC.

CDR3 sequence reads: CASRDRWGYEQYF. The CDR3 DNA sequence: TGTGCCAGCCGGGACAGGTGGGGCTACGAGCAGTACTTC. The chain combines TRBV6-5 with TRBJ2-7; 8 bases align to TRBD1. This CDR3 spans 13 amino acids. Trimming cost V 8 bases and J 3 bases; bases outside gene matches: 6. Germline loops: CDR1 MNHEY, CDR2 SVGAGI.

The chain recombines TRBV28 with TRBJ1-5; 9 nucleotides agree with TRBD1. J gave up 4 bases and V 4 bases, and 8 bases lay outside the gene matches. The CDR3 sequence is 16 residues long. Germline V gene data show CDR1 as MDHEN and CDR2 as SYDVKM. The CDR3 here is CASSSPGQGKNQPQHF. Here the CDR3 DNA reads TGTGCCAGCAGTTCTCCCGGACAGGGGAAGAATCAGCCCCAGCATTTT.

CDR3 DNA: TGTGCCAGCAGCTGGGGACCGAAGTCACAAAATTCACCCCTCCACTTT. Amino acids: CASSWGPKSQNSPLHF. V and J are TRBV5-6 and TRBJ1-6; D may be TRBD1 (5 bases). Trimming removed 3 bases at V and 7 bases at J, with 17 bases between. In germline, CDR1 is SGHDT, CDR2 YYEEEE. This CDR3 spans 16 amino acids.

The rearrangement links TRBV7-9 to TRBJ2-3, with a possible D match to TRBD2 (5 bases). CDR1 and CDR2 (germline): SEHNR, FQNEAQ (reference sequence). This CDR3 region has 12 residues. The V end was cut by 4 bases, the J end by 4 bases, with 6 bases between. The CDR3 nucleotides read TGTGCCAGCAGCTCGGACTCAGATACGCAGTATTTT. Its protein is CASSSDSDTQYF.

The chain links TRBV12-2 to TRBJ2-7. TRBV12-2 is classified as a pseudogene. The CDR3 covers 12 residues. The chain's CDR3 is CASRFKGYEQYF. The CDR3 DNA is TGTGCAAGTCGCTTCAAGGGATACGAGCAGTACTTC.

The chain uses TRBV6-1 and TRBJ2-7; 7 bases agree with TRBD2. This CDR3 spans 13 amino acids. CDR1 MNHNS and CDR2 SASEGT come from the germline V gene. Trimming at V came to 3 bases and at J to 1 base, leaving 0 bases not matched to a gene. The CDR3 DNA is TGTGCCAGCAGTGAGGGGGGGTCCTACGAGCAGTACTTC. It specifies CASSEGGSYEQYF.